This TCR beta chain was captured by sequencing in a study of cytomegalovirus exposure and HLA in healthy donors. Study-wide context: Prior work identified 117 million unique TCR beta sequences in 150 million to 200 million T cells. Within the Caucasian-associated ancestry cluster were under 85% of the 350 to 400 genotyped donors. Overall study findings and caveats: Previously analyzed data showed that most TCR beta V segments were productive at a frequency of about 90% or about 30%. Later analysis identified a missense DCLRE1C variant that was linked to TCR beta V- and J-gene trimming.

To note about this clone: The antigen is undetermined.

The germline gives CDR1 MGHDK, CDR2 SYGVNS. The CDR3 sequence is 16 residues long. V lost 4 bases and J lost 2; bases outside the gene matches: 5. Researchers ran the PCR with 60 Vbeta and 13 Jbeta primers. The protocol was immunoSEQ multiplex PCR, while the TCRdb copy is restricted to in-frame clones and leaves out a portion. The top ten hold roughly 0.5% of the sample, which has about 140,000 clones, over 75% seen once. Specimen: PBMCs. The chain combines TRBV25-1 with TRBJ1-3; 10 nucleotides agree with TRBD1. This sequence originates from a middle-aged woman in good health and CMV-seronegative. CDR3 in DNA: TGTGCCAGCAGTGCCGCCGGGACAGGGGCTGGAAACACCATATATTTT. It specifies CASSAAGTGAGNTIYF.